The next 32 T cell receptor beta chains were all read from a single sample in a study of shared clonotypes between healthy human individuals. Here immunoSEQ multiplex PCR was the method, and the copy in TCRdb shows in-frame clones only, minus some. The top ten hold 0.3% to 0.45% of the sample, which has over a million clones, about 98.5% seen once. Source material: naive CD4+ T cells sorted from blood. Subset here: CD45RA+ positively selected. The receptors shown here come from a young man in good health.

The V and J genes are TRBV11-2 and TRBJ1-1; no clear D. The CDR3 totals 14 residues. Germline loops: CDR1 SGHAT, CDR2 FQNNGV. V lost 2 bases, J lost 7 bases, and 14 bases lay in between. The CDR3 sequence: CASSLSLASLEAFF. The CDR3 DNA reads as TGTGCCAGCAGCTTATCCCTGGCTTCGCTTGAAGCTTTCTTT.

This sequence joins TRBV6-5 and TRBJ2-7; maybe TRBD2 (5 bases). The CDR3 covers 15 residues. Germline V CDR1 and CDR2: MNHEY, SVGAGI. With 2 bases removed from V and 3 bases from J, the gap between germline ends came to 14 bases. The CDR3: CASSYTGRNLYEQYF. The CDR3 DNA is TGTGCCAGCAGTTACACGGGGAGAAACCTCTACGAGCAGTACTTC.

Notes on this clone: The same CDR3 also results from other DNA sequences found in this sample. The chain couples TRBV5-8 to TRBJ2-1; D call uncertain. V was clipped by 4 bases and J by 0 bases, with 8 bases between them. CDR3 size: 14 residues. Per germline, CDR1 SGHTS and CDR2 YDEGEE. CDR3 residues: CASSLGSSYNEQFF. CDR3 nucleotides: TGTGCCAGCAGCCTGGGTAGCTCCTACAATGAGCAGTTCTTC. Filled out from reference TRBV5-8 and TRBJ2-1, the complete variable domain reads EAGVTQSPTHLIKTRGQQATLRCSPISGHTSVYWYQQALGLGLQFLLWYDEGEERNRGNFPPRFSGRQFPNYSSELNVNALELEDSALYLCASSLGSSYNEQFFGPGTRLTVL.

This rearrangement joins TRBV2 to TRBJ2-3; possibly TRBD2 for D (7 bases). Trimming cost V 7 bases and J 3 bases, with 14 bases left between them. The CDR3 has 14 residues. Germline loops: CDR1 SNHLY, CDR2 FYNNEI. The DNA of the CDR3 is TGTGCCAGCAATCGGGGGGCAGGGACAGATACGCAGTATTTT. Its translation is CASNRGAGTDTQYF.

V is TRBV6-1 and J is TRBJ2-1; D is perhaps TRBD1 (6 bases). The length of the CDR3 is 15 residues. The germline V gene has CDR1 MNHNS and CDR2 SASEGT. V lost 7 bases and J lost 0, with 13 bases in between. The CDR3 reads CASTSGTPSYNEQFF. CDR3 bases: TGTGCCAGCACCTCCGGGACACCCTCCTACAATGAGCAGTTCTTC.

This clone appeared once. The V and J genes are TRBV1 and TRBJ1-2. TRBV1 is a documented pseudogene. The CDR3 has 13 residues. This CDR3 reads CTSSLPPPYGYTF. In nucleotides, the CDR3 is TGCACCAGCAGCCTACCTCCTCCCTATGGCTACACCTTC.

On this clone: A junction end diverges from the germline sequence, so it may reflect a read error. The V call is TRBV28, the J call TRBJ2-1; TRBD1 matches 8 bases. The V gene's germline CDR1 is MDHEN and CDR2 SYDVKM. The CDR3 length is 15 residues. This CDR3 is CASSSRGQGYHEQFF. DNA of the CDR3: TGTGCCAGCAGTTCCCGCGGACAGGGCTACCATGAGCAGTTCTTC.

This rearrangement joins TRBV5-6 to TRBJ2-3; 8 bases match TRBD2. The CDR3 is made up of 16 amino acids. The V gene's germline CDR1 is SGHDT and CDR2 YYEEEE. Trimming cost V 5 bases and J 2 bases; bases outside gene matches: 10. Here the CDR3 reads CASRTRTSLDTDTQYF. For the CDR3, the DNA is TGTGCCAGCAGGACCCGGACTAGCCTTGACACAGATACGCAGTATTTT. The full variable domain, completed using reference TRBV5-6 and TRBJ2-3, is DAGVTQSPTHLIKTRGQQVTLRCSPKSGHDTVSWYQQALGQGPQFIFQYYEEEERQRGNFPDRFSGHQFPNYSSELNVNALLLGDSALYLCASRTRTSLDTDTQYFGPGTRLTVL.

The chain recombines TRBV4-1 with TRBJ2-1, with 7 positions matching TRBD2. The CDR3 has 18 residues. J was trimmed by 6 bases and V by 2 bases; bases with no gene match: 16. CDR1 is MGHRA and CDR2 is YSYEKL in the germline V gene. CDR3 residues: CASSQLELAGARSNEQFF. The DNA for the CDR3 is TGCGCCAGCAGCCAACTTGAACTGGCGGGAGCCCGAAGCAATGAGCAGTTCTTC.

CDR3 coding DNA: TGTGCCAGCAGCTTCCTGACCGAGGACGGGGAGCTGTTTTTT. This translates into CASSFLTEDGELFF. The chain uses TRBV7-8 and TRBJ2-2; no reliable D call. V shed 3 bases and J shed 7 bases, with 12 bases lying between them. The CDR3 contains 14 residues. Germline values: CDR1 SGHVS, CDR2 FQNEAQ.

This clone appeared a single time. The genes are TRBV7-9 and TRBJ2-3, with D unresolved. The CDR3 length is 10 residues. The germline V gene encodes CDR1 SEHNR and CDR2 FQNEAQ (reference sequence). DNA for the CDR3: TGTGCTATCGGCACAGATACGCAGTATTTT. This codes for CAIGTDTQYF. Drawing the rest from reference TRBV7-9 and TRBJ2-3, the complete variable domain is DTGVSQNPRHKITKRGQNVTFRCDPISEHNRLYWYRQTLGQGPEFLTYFQNEAQLEKSRLLSDRFSAERPKGSFSTLEIQRTEQGDSAMYLCAIGTDTQYFGPGTRLTVL.

In DNA, the CDR3 is TGTGCCAGTAGTATCGACAGGGTCGGAGGCTACACCTTC. Its protein is CASSIDRVGGYTF. This sequence joins TRBV19 and TRBJ1-2, with 7 bases that match TRBD1. This CDR3 is 13 amino acids long. Trimming at V came to 3 bases and at J to 8 bases, leaving 6 bases not matched to a gene. In germline, CDR1 is LNHDA, CDR2 SQIVND (reference sequence).

The chain recombines TRBV18 with TRBJ2-2; TRBD2 might be the D (5 bases). CDR1 and CDR2 (germline): KGHSH, LQKENI. The CDR3 length is 13 residues. Trimming left V 4 bases short and J 4 bases short, with 7 bases between. CDR3 in amino acids: CASSRTGTGELFF. CDR3 nucleotides: TGTGCCAGCTCACGGACTGGCACCGGGGAGCTGTTTTTT.

The chain combines TRBV29-1 with TRBJ2-7; 9 positions agree with TRBD1. CDR1 and CDR2 (germline): SQVTM, ANQGSEA. The length of the CDR3 is 13 residues. After removal of 6 bases from V and 6 bases from J, the junction contained 9 bases not matched to a gene. In DNA form, the CDR3 reads TGCAGCGTCACCGGGACAGGGTTCTCCGAGCAGTACTTC. This encodes CSVTGTGFSEQYF.

V gene TRBV10-1 combines with J gene TRBJ2-7; perhaps TRBD1 as D (6 bases). The germline V gene has CDR1 WNHNN and CDR2 SYGVQD (reference sequence). This CDR3 contains 16 residues. V lost 2 bases to trimming and J lost 0 bases, with 14 bases between them. In DNA, the CDR3 is TGCGCCAGCAGTGAGGGACAGATTATTAGCTCCTACGAGCAGTACTTC. Translating gives CASSEGQIISSYEQYF.

This clone was found once. This chain joins TRBV15 and TRBJ2-2; D is ambiguous. V was shortened by 0 bases and J by 2 bases, with 7 bases between the two germline ends. The germline CDR1 and CDR2 sequences are LNHNV and YYDKDF (reference sequence). The CDR3 extends over 15 amino acids. CDR3 loop: CATSRDSPNTGELFF. The CDR3 DNA reads as TGTGCCACCAGCAGAGACTCCCCTAACACCGGGGAGCTGTTTTTT.

This chain joins TRBV5-6 and TRBJ2-1; no clear D. The CDR3 consists of 13 residues. Germline CDR1 SGHDT, CDR2 YYEEEE. V lost 0 bases and J 9 bases, leaving 10 bases between the germline ends. CDR3 sequence (DNA): TGTGCCAGCAGCTTGGGGCAGTGGGGTGAGCAGTTCTTC. Translated, it gives CASSLGQWGEQFF.

The chain combines TRBV5-6 with TRBJ2-2; the match to TRBD1 covers 7 bases. The CDR3 is 15 residues long. The V gene end was trimmed by 4 bases and the J gene end by 4 bases; junction bases not matched to a gene: 7. Germline loops: CDR1 SGHDT, CDR2 YYEEEE. CDR3 sequence (DNA): TGTGCCAGCAGCCTGAGACAGGGATCCACCGGGGAGCTGTTTTTT. This sequence encodes CASSLRQGSTGELFF.

The V and J genes are TRBV28 and TRBJ1-3; D unresolved. Germline CDR1 reads MDHEN; CDR2 reads SYDVKM. The CDR3 extends over 13 amino acids. The V end was cut by 7 bases, the J end by 3 bases, with 10 bases between. CDR3 region: CASIRGFGNTIYF. The CDR3 nucleotides are TGTGCCAGCATACGGGGTTTTGGAAACACCATATATTTT.

The chain employs TRBV7-3 and TRBJ1-2; unclear D gene. The ends were cut back, 5 bases at V and 6 bases at J, with 13 bases in the middle. Per germline, CDR1 SGHTA and CDR2 FQGTGA. The CDR3 is 13 amino acids. Here the CDR3 DNA reads TGTGCCAGCAGCGGCGACCTAGGACATGGCTACACCTTC. This encodes CASSGDLGHGYTF.

This chain connects TRBV9 to TRBJ2-2, with 10 bases matching TRBD1. With 4 bases clipped from V and 6 bases from J, the junction kept 15 bases outside the gene matches. The CDR3 totals 18 residues. CDR1 is SGDLS and CDR2 is YYNGEE in the germline V gene. CDR3 loop: CASSLYSSGTGASGELFF. The DNA of the CDR3 is TGTGCCAGCAGCCTATACTCATCCGGGACAGGGGCGTCCGGGGAGCTGTTTTTT.

This chain uses TRBV5-6 with TRBJ2-5, with 8 nucleotides matching TRBD2. The germline CDR1 and CDR2 sequences are SGHDT and YYEEEE. The CDR3 spans 15 residues. V trimming: 4 bases; J trimming: 5 bases; junction bases outside the gene matches: 10. CDR3 amino acids: CASSPGTRREETQYF. The DNA of the CDR3 is TGTGCCAGCAGCCCCGGGACTAGAAGGGAGGAGACCCAGTACTTC.

This clone appeared a single time. V usage is TRBV15 and J usage is TRBJ2-1; the match to TRBD1 covers 7 bases. Germline loops: CDR1 LNHNV, CDR2 YYDKDF (reference sequence). V dropped 4 bases and J dropped 6; count of bases not matched to a gene: 12. The CDR3 length is 16 residues. CDR3 protein: CATSIGKQGVSNEQFF. In nucleotides, the CDR3 is TGTGCCACCAGCATCGGGAAGCAGGGGGTAAGCAATGAGCAGTTCTTC.

The V gene is TRBV11-2, the J gene TRBJ2-2; TRBD1 matches at 7 bases. The CDR3 spans 15 residues. The ends lost 5 bases at V and 5 bases at J; junction bases unmatched: 8. Germline CDR1 SGHAT, CDR2 FQNNGV. The CDR3 region has the DNA TGTGCCAGCAGCGGAATTTCAGGGGGAACCGGGGAGCTGTTTTTT. This sequence encodes CASSGISGGTGELFF.

This clone was observed once. This chain joins TRBV5-1 and TRBJ2-7, with D unresolved. The V gene's germline CDR1 is SGHRS and CDR2 YFSETQ. CDR3 length: 13 residues. Trimming pared 0 bases from V and 4 bases from J, leaving 8 bases between. CDR3: CASSLDTNYEQYF. CDR3 nucleotide sequence: TGCGCCAGCAGCTTGGACACCAATTACGAGCAGTACTTC.

The table lists this clone with a count of one. V and J are TRBV18 and TRBJ2-1; 7 nucleotides align to TRBD2. Germline V gene lookup returns CDR1 KGHSH and CDR2 LQKENI. V was pared by 3 bases and J by 0 bases, with 5 bases of the junction left unmatched. The CDR3 has 16 amino acids. CDR3 DNA sequence: TGTGCCAGCTCACCGGGCGGGAGCGACTCCTACAATGAGCAGTTCTTC. The encoded protein is CASSPGGSDSYNEQFF.

As to this clone: Distinct nucleotide sequences in the sample also encode this CDR3. The genes are TRBV11-2 and TRBJ2-1; D uncertain. Germline CDR1 SGHAT, CDR2 FQNNGV. The V end was cut by 4 bases, the J end by 7 bases, with 5 bases between. The CDR3 has 11 residues. CDR3 sequence: CASSSNNEQFF. The CDR3 region has the DNA TGTGCCAGCAGCTCAAATAATGAGCAGTTCTTC.

CDR3 sequence: CATSRDSVKKISHTF. The CDR3 DNA reads as TGTGCCACCAGCAGAGATTCGGTAAAAAAAATCTCTCACACCTTC. The chain recombines TRBV15 with TRBJ1-2; D not certain. V shed 0 bases and J shed 12 bases, with 20 bases lying between them. In germline, CDR1 is LNHNV, CDR2 YYDKDF (reference sequence). The CDR3 length is 15 residues.

Points on this clone: Other DNA sequences within the sample encode an identical CDR3. The chain is built from TRBV18 and TRBJ2-1; 7 bases align to TRBD1. Germline CDR1 reads KGHSH; CDR2 reads LQKENI. The CDR3 spans 14 residues. Trimming took 3 bases from V and 5 from J; bases not matched to a gene: 4. CDR3 in amino acids: CASSPSGTDNEQFF. CDR3 nucleotides: TGTGCCAGCTCACCTTCAGGGACAGACAATGAGCAGTTCTTC.

This sequence joins TRBV7-9 and TRBJ2-7, with D possibly being TRBD1 (6 bases). From germline, CDR1 is SEHNR and CDR2 FQNEAQ (reference sequence). With 0 bases removed from V and 0 bases from J, the gap between germline ends came to 12 bases. CDR3 size: 16 residues. In DNA, the CDR3 is TGTGCCAGCAGCTTAGCGGAGACAGGCCTCTCCTACGAGCAGTACTTC. Its protein product is CASSLAETGLSYEQYF. Full variable domain (outside the CDR3, taken from reference TRBV7-9 and TRBJ2-7): DTGVSQNPRHKITKRGQNVTFRCDPISEHNRLYWYRQTLGQGPEFLTYFQNEAQLEKSRLLSDRFSAERPKGSFSTLEIQRTEQGDSAMYLCASSLAETGLSYEQYFGPGTRLTVT.

The CDR3 is CASSQDYGHTGELFF. For the CDR3, the DNA is TGTGCCAGCAGCCAAGATTACGGACACACCGGGGAGCTGTTTTTT. The J gene is TRBJ2-2, the V gene TRBV14, with no clear D. CDR3 length: 15 residues. Trimming removed 0 bases at V and 3 bases at J, with 8 bases between. Germline lookup yields CDR1 SGHDN and CDR2 FVKESK.

The chain couples TRBV2 to TRBJ2-4; 10 bases line up with TRBD2. The CDR3 is 14 amino acids. V shed 6 bases, J shed 9 bases, and the junction held 8 bases outside the gene matches. CDR1 SNHLY and CDR2 FYNNEI come from the germline V gene. In nucleotides, the CDR3 is TGTGCCAGCAGGGCTAGCGGGAGTAGGGGCATTCAGTACTTC. It yields the protein CASRASGSRGIQYF.